This entry concerns a single T cell receptor (beta chain). TCRdb's table, derived via immunoSEQ multiplex PCR, lists solely in-frame clones and lacks some. This sample has fewer than 60,000 clones, with 86% found just once. The sample comes from a study of blood T cell repertoires in COVID-19. Study overall: Acute and convalescent COVID-19 samples came from the United States, Italy and Spain.

The CDR3 loop spans 15 amino acids. V gave up 3 bases and J gave up 4 bases, with 15 bases separating them. CDR1 and CDR2 (germline): KGHSH, LQKENI. The gene calls are TRBV18 and TRBJ1-1; D ambiguous. Material for sequencing was peripheral blood. This TCR derives from a human donor in a cohort sampled during active COVID-19. The CDR3: CASSPSTVGSTEAFF. Here the CDR3 DNA reads TGTGCCAGCTCACCGTCGACGGTGGGGAGCACTGAAGCTTTCTTT.